This passage covers 7 T cell receptor beta chains from one sample sequenced in a study of cytomegalovirus exposure and HLA in healthy donors (dated 2017 in TCRdb). The receptor library was made with the immunoSEQ multiplex PCR assay. The multiplex PCR relied on a mix of 60 forward primers for TCR Vbeta segments and 13 reverse primers for TCR Jbeta segments. Held by TCRdb, this immuneACCESS table contains in-frame sequences only and omits some clones. Under half of the omission traces to an unresolved V gene where checked; the cause of the rest is unknown. The table for this sample lists approximately 67,000 clones; about 65% of them were counted only once. Roughly 1.9% of the sample is held by the ten biggest clonotypes. The sample comprised PBMCs. Source of these receptors: a woman aged 25 to 39 in good health and CMV-seronegative.

V and J are TRBV30 and TRBJ2-7; TRBD1 matches 7 bases. V shed 3 bases and J 5 bases; nucleotides not matched to a gene: 7. CDR1 and CDR2 (germline): GTSNPN, SVGIG (reference sequence). The CDR3 is made up of 13 amino acids. CDR3 bases: TGTGCCTGGAGCGACGGGACAGCGAACGAGCAGTACTTC. This sequence encodes CAWSDGTANEQYF.

This clone was observed a handful of times. The rearrangement joins TRBV6-5 to TRBJ2-3; 7 nucleotides line up with TRBD1. In germline, CDR1 is MNHEY, CDR2 SVGAGI. With V trimmed by 0 bases and J by 3 bases, 0 bases remained unmatched. CDR3 length: 14 residues. The CDR3 coding sequence is TGTGCCAGCAGTTACTCGGACAGGACAGATACGCAGTATTTT. Amino acids: CASSYSDRTDTQYF.

Points on this clone: The sample holds other DNA sequences that translate to the same CDR3. The chain links TRBV4-2 to TRBJ2-5, with D possibly matching TRBD1 (6 bases). This CDR3 region has 15 residues. Germline V gene data show CDR1 as LGHNA and CDR2 as YNFKEQ. The V end lost 3 bases, the J end lost 1 base, and 12 bases lay between the germline ends. CDR3 nucleotides: TGTGCCAGCAGCCAGGGGACATCGGGCCAAGAGACCCAGTACTTC. This gives the protein CASSQGTSGQETQYF.

This clone has more than one count but fewer than ten. The CDR3 loop is CASSVRDYGVHNSPLHF. The CDR3 DNA is TGTGCCAGCAGTGTGCGAGACTATGGTGTTCATAATTCACCCCTCCACTTT. The chain uses TRBV9 and TRBJ1-6, with D unclear. The ends were cut back, 5 bases at V and 5 bases at J, with 20 bases in the middle. CDR3 length equals 17 residues. Germline V gene sequence: CDR1 SGDLS, CDR2 YYNGEE.

V gene TRBV9 combines with J gene TRBJ2-2, with 7 bases lining up with TRBD2. The CDR3 consists of 17 residues. V shed 3 bases, J shed 5 bases, and the junction held 13 bases outside the gene matches. CDR1 and CDR2 from the germline V gene are SGDLS and YYNGEE. The CDR3 here is CASSDPRAGDGTGELFF. The CDR3, as DNA: TGTGCCAGCAGCGATCCGCGGGCGGGGGACGGAACCGGGGAGCTGTTTTTT.

This rearrangement joins TRBV4-3 to TRBJ2-3; TRBD2 might be the D (5 bases). Germline assignment: CDR1 LGHNA and CDR2 YSLEER. V dropped 5 bases and J dropped 8 bases, with 20 bases sitting between them. The CDR3 length is 15 residues. The CDR3, as DNA: TGCGCCAGCAGCTCAATAGAAACGGAGGTCGCTACGCAGTATTTT. The encoded protein is CASSSIETEVATQYF.

The CDR3 reads CASTPGSGGTQYF. The CDR3 region has the DNA TGTGCCAGCACCCCGGGGTCGGGAGGCACGCAGTATTTT. The chain joins TRBV7-2 to TRBJ2-3, with TRBD2 identical over 7 bases. This CDR3 region has 13 residues. In germline, CDR1 is SGHTA, CDR2 FQGNSA. V lost 7 bases and J lost 9; bases outside the gene matches: 10. The whole variable domain, filled in from reference TRBV7-2 and TRBJ2-3, reads GAGVSQSPSNKVTEKGKDVELRCDPISGHTALYWYRQSLGQGLEFLIYFQGNSAPDKSGLPSDRFSAERTGGSVSTLTIQRTQQEDSAVYLCASTPGSGGTQYFGPGTRLTVL.